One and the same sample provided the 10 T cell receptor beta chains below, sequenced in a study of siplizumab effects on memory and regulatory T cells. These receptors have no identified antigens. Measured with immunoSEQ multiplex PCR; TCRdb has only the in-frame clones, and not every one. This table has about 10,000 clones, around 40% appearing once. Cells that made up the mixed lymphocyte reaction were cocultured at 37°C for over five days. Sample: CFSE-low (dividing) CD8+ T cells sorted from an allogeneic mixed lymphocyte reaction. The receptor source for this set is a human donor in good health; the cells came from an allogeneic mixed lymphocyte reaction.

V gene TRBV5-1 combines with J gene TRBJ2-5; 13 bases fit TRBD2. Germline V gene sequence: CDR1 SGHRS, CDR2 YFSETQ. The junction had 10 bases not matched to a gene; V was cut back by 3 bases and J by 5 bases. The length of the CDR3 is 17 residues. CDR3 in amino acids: CASSWDAGTSGAETQYF. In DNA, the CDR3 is TGCGCCAGCAGCTGGGACGCCGGGACTAGCGGGGCGGAGACCCAGTACTTC.

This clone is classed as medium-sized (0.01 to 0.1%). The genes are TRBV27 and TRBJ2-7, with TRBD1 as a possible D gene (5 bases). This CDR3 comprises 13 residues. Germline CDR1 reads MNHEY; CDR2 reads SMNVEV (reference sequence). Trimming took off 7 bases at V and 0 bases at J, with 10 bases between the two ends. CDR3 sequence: CASTSGASYEQYF. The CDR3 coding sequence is TGTGCCAGCACAAGTGGGGCCTCCTACGAGCAGTACTTC.

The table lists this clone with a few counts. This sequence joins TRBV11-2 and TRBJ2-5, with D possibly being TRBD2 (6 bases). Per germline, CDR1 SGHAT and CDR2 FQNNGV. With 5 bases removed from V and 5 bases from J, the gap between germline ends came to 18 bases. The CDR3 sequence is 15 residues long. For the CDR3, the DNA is TGTGCCAGCAGCAGTGAACTAGCCAGTTATGAGACCCAGTACTTC. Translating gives CASSSELASYETQYF. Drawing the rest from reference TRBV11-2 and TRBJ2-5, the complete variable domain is EAGVAQSPRYKIIEKRQSVAFWCNPISGHATLYWYQQILGQGPKLLIQFQNNGVVDDSQLPKDRFSAERLKGVDSTLKIQPAKLEDSAVYLCASSSELASYETQYFGPGTRLLVL.

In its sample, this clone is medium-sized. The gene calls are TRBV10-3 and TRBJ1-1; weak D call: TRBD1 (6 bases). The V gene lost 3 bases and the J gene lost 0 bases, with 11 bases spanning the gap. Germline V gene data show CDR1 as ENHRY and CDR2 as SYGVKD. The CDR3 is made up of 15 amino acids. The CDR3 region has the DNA TGTGCCATCAGTGATCAGGGGCTTTTGAACACTGAAGCTTTCTTT. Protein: CAISDQGLLNTEAFF.

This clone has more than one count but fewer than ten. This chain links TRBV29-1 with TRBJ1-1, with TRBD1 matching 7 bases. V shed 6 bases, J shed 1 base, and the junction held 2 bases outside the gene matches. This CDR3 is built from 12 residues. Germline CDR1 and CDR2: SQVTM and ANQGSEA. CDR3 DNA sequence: TGCAGCGTGGAGGGGGCGAACACTGAAGCTTTCTTT. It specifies CSVEGANTEAFF.

In DNA form, the CDR3 reads TGCGCCAGCAGCTTGGAGGCAGGGAGGAACACTGAAGCTTTCTTT. Protein sequence: CASSLEAGRNTEAFF. The rearrangement links TRBV5-1 to TRBJ1-1; possibly TRBD1 for D (5 bases). Trimming pared 0 bases from V and 1 base from J, leaving 10 bases between. Germline-derived CDR1 and CDR2 are SGHRS and YFSETQ. This CDR3 has 15 amino acids.

The chain's CDR3 is CASSQGGNTEAFF. The CDR3 bases are TGCGCCAGCAGCCAAGGGGGGAACACTGAAGCTTTCTTT. The chain joins TRBV4-3 to TRBJ1-1; D is uncertain. Germline CDR1 is LGHNA and CDR2 is YSLEER. With 1 base removed from V and 1 base from J, the gap between germline ends came to 4 bases. CDR3 length equals 13 residues.

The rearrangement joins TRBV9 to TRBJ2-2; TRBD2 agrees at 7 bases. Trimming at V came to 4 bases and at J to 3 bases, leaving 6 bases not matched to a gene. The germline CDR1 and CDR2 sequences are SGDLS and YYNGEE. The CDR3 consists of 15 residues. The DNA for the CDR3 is TGTGCCAGCAGCCAAAGCGGGGCGTACACCGGGGAGCTGTTTTTT. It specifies CASSQSGAYTGELFF.

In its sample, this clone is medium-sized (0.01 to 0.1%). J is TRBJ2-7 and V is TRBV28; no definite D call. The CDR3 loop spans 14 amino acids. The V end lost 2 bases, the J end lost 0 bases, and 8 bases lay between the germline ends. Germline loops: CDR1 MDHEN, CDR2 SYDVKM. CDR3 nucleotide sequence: TGTGCCAGCAGTTTAGGGTTGGGCTCCTACGAGCAGTACTTC. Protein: CASSLGLGSYEQYF.

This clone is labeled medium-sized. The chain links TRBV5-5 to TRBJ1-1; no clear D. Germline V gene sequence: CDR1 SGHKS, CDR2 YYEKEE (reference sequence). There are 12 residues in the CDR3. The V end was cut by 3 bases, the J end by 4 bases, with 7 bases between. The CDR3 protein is CASSSSITEAFF. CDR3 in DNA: TGTGCCAGCAGCTCATCAATCACTGAAGCTTTCTTT.